A single sample is the source of the 26 T cell receptor beta chains below, sequenced in a study of blood T cell repertoires in COVID-19. Using immunoSEQ multiplex PCR, the repertoire was profiled, and TCRdb retains in-frame clones only, with some absent. The sample lists 150,000 to 200,000 clones, 85% to 90% occurring once. The sample consisted of peripheral blood. Receptor source: a man between 18 and 35 years old with acute or convalescent COVID-19.

This CDR3 is CASSFPGQGALGNEQFF. In DNA form, the CDR3 reads TGTGCCAGCAGTTTTCCGGGACAGGGGGCTTTAGGCAATGAGCAGTTCTTC. V and J are TRBV28 and TRBJ2-1; 12 bases line up with TRBD1. Germline values: CDR1 MDHEN, CDR2 SYDVKM. The CDR3 sequence is 17 residues long. With 3 bases clipped from V and 6 bases from J, the junction kept 9 bases outside the gene matches.

This rearrangement joins TRBV19 to TRBJ1-6; TRBD1 matches at 7 bases. Per germline, CDR1 LNHDA and CDR2 SQIVND (reference sequence). This CDR3 contains 12 residues. The V and J ends lost 6 bases and 9 bases, in that order; junction bases with no gene match: 2. The CDR3 reads CASSTGASPLHF. The CDR3 DNA reads TGTGCCAGTAGCACAGGGGCTTCACCCCTCCACTTT.

The V gene is TRBV7-2, the J gene TRBJ2-5, with TRBD2 identical over 10 bases. The CDR3 extends over 15 amino acids. Losses at the gene ends were 5 bases for V and 5 bases for J; bases not matched to a gene: 8. Germline CDR1 SGHTA, CDR2 FQGNSA. The CDR3 DNA reads as TGTGCCAGCAGCAGAGCGGGGGGGTTCGCGGAGACCCAGTACTTC. Translating gives CASSRAGGFAETQYF.

This clone has just a few counts. The chain has TRBV29-1 and TRBJ1-2; TRBD1 might be the D (6 bases). Germline-derived CDR1 and CDR2 are SQVTM and ANQGSEA. The CDR3 contains 12 residues. V was trimmed by 5 bases and J by 3 bases, leaving 10 bases between them. Written as DNA, the CDR3 is TGCAGCGTTCTTCCAGGGGACTATGGCTACACCTTC. Encoded protein: CSVLPGDYGYTF.

The chain joins TRBV5-1 to TRBJ2-3, with 9 bases fitting TRBD1. Per germline, CDR1 SGHRS and CDR2 YFSETQ. The V segment lost 4 bases and the J segment 4 bases; nucleotides outside the gene matches: 7. This CDR3 contains 15 residues. CDR3 residues: CASSEGQGRADTQYF. DNA for the CDR3: TGCGCCAGCAGCGAGGGACAGGGCAGGGCAGATACGCAGTATTTT. Drawing the rest from reference TRBV5-1 and TRBJ2-3, the complete variable domain is KAGVTQTPRYLIKTRGQQVTLSCSPISGHRSVSWYQQTPGQGLQFLFEYFSETQRNKGNFPGRFSGRQFSNSRSEMNVSTLELGDSALYLCASSEGQGRADTQYFGPGTRLTVL.

The V call is TRBV7-2, the J call TRBJ2-7; 9 bases map to TRBD1. The germline V gene encodes CDR1 SGHTA and CDR2 FQGNSA. This CDR3 is 14 amino acids long. V shed 4 bases, J shed 4 bases, and the junction held 5 bases outside the gene matches. CDR3 residues: CASSYRQGGYEQYF. Here the CDR3 DNA reads TGTGCCAGCAGCTACCGACAGGGGGGTTACGAGCAGTACTTC.

The gene calls are TRBV14 and TRBJ1-6; no firm D call. Trimming took off 4 bases at V and 9 bases at J, with 10 bases between the two ends. CDR3 length: 13 amino acids. The germline V gene encodes CDR1 SGHDN and CDR2 FVKESK. The CDR3 loop is CASSLLGSSPLHF. CDR3 DNA: TGTGCCAGCAGCCTGCTGGGGAGTTCACCCCTCCACTTT.

The chain carries TRBV10-2 and TRBJ1-1; no definite D call. In germline, CDR1 is WSHSY, CDR2 SAAADI. Trimming removed 1 base from V and 5 bases from J, with 11 bases in between. The CDR3 totals 14 residues. The CDR3 DNA is TGCGCCAGCAGTGAGTACACCCCGGGGACTGAAGCTTTCTTT. Amino acid sequence: CASSEYTPGTEAFF.

This chain uses TRBV7-2 with TRBJ1-1; D remains ambiguous. V shed 1 base and J shed 6 bases, with 9 bases lying between them. Per germline, CDR1 SGHTA and CDR2 FQGNSA. The CDR3 is made up of 13 amino acids. The CDR3 is CASSLVARAEAFF. CDR3 DNA: TGTGCCAGCAGCTTAGTAGCTCGGGCTGAAGCTTTCTTT.

This clone has just a few counts. V and J are TRBV18 and TRBJ2-7; TRBD2 matches 7 bases. Germline V CDR1 and CDR2: KGHSH, LQKENI. This CDR3 is 17 amino acids long. J gave up 1 base and V 0 bases, and 9 bases lay outside the gene matches. CDR3: CASSPPFSSGGSYEQYF. DNA of the CDR3: TGTGCCAGCTCACCACCCTTCTCTAGCGGAGGGTCCTACGAGCAGTACTTC.

The chain uses TRBV11-2 and TRBJ1-2; 9 nucleotides match TRBD1. Germline-derived CDR1 and CDR2 are SGHAT and FQNNGV. This CDR3 has 14 amino acids. Trimming took 5 bases from V and 7 from J; bases not matched to a gene: 8. In DNA form, the CDR3 reads TGTGCCAGCAGCGCCGTGGGACAGGGCCGTGGCTACACCTTC. This sequence encodes CASSAVGQGRGYTF.

This clone was found many times. The chain links TRBV2 to TRBJ1-6; perhaps TRBD1 as D (5 bases). This CDR3 comprises 15 residues. Trimming took off 1 base at V and 9 bases at J, with 13 bases between the two ends. Germline V gives CDR1 SNHLY, CDR2 FYNNEI. CDR3: CASSEEWGDSSPLHF. The CDR3 bases are TGTGCCAGCAGTGAAGAGTGGGGGGATAGTTCACCCCTCCACTTT. Drawing the rest from reference TRBV2 and TRBJ1-6, the complete variable domain is EPEVTQTPSHQVTQMGQEVILRCVPISNHLYFYWYRQILGQKVEFLVSFYNNEISEKSEIFDDQFSVERPDGSNFTLKIRSTKLEDSAMYFCASSEEWGDSSPLHFGNGTRLTVT.

The chain joins TRBV5-6 to TRBJ2-7, with D possibly matching TRBD1 (6 bases). Germline V gene data show CDR1 as SGHDT and CDR2 as YYEEEE. With 6 bases removed from V and 4 bases from J, the gap between germline ends came to 11 bases. The CDR3 has 12 residues. The CDR3 is CASNLQGYEQYV. For the CDR3, the DNA is TGTGCCAGCAACCTTCAGGGGTACGAGCAGTACGTC.

The chain uses TRBV3-1 (or the pseudogene TRBV3-2) and TRBJ1-1, with D unresolved. This CDR3 is built from 13 residues. Trimming left V 1 base short and J 7 bases short, with 10 bases between. Germline loops: CDR1 LGHDT, CDR2 YNNKEL (reference sequence). CDR3 amino acids: CASSQGAALEAFF. CDR3 in DNA: TGTGCCAGCAGCCAAGGGGCAGCTCTTGAAGCTTTCTTT.

The chain uses TRBV10-2 and TRBJ1-5; D is unclear. V dropped 0 bases and J dropped 5 bases, with 5 bases sitting between them. Germline assignment: CDR1 WSHSY and CDR2 SAAADI. The CDR3 is 13 amino acids. DNA for the CDR3: TGCGCCAGCAGTGAGTCGCAGGATCAGCCCCAGCATTTT. Protein product: CASSESQDQPQHF.

The chain employs TRBV28 and TRBJ1-2; no clear D gene. V lost 3 bases and J lost 11, with 25 bases in between. CDR3 length equals 16 residues. Germline V gene lookup returns CDR1 MDHEN and CDR2 SYDVKM. The CDR3 region has the DNA TGTGCCAGCAGTTTGATAAGAGTCAGTGACAATGCGGGTTACACCTTC. Translating gives CASSLIRVSDNAGYTF.

This rearrangement joins TRBV29-1 to TRBJ1-4; a weak D match, TRBD1 (5 bases). Germline loops: CDR1 SQVTM, CDR2 ANQGSEA. The CDR3 has 10 residues. Trimming removed 2 bases from V and 15 bases from J, with 10 bases in between. The CDR3 loop is CSVEFRGLFF. Written as DNA, the CDR3 is TGCAGCGTTGAATTCCGGGGGTTGTTTTTT.

CDR3 sequence reads: CARSLGQSNQPQHF. The DNA for the CDR3 is TGTGCCAGAAGCCTCGGACAGAGCAATCAGCCCCAGCATTTT. V gene TRBV5-3 combines with J gene TRBJ1-5, with a tentative D call TRBD1 (6 bases). TRBV5-3 is filed as an ORF, its function uncertain. Trimming cost V 4 bases and J 1 base, with 9 bases left between them. The CDR3 loop spans 14 amino acids.

In its sample, this clone was seen once. DNA of the CDR3: TGCGCCAGCAGCTTGGTGGCTAGCAGGTACACAGATACGCAGTATTTT. Amino acid sequence: CASSLVASRYTDTQYF. The chain has TRBV5-1 and TRBJ2-3, with D maybe TRBD2 (5 bases). Trimming took 0 bases from V and 2 from J, leaving 13 bases between them. This CDR3 has 16 amino acids. The germline gives CDR1 SGHRS, CDR2 YFSETQ.

The chain is built from TRBV7-9 and TRBJ2-1; 9 bases map to TRBD2. Germline V gives CDR1 SEHNR, CDR2 FQNEAQ (reference sequence). Unmatched junction bases numbered 10, after V lost 5 bases and J lost 8 bases. The CDR3 extends over 15 amino acids. The CDR3 nucleotides read TGTGCCAGCAGCACCCTGGGCGGGGGGGCCCATGAGCAGTTCTTC. Its protein is CASSTLGGGAHEQFF.

The V and J genes are TRBV7-9 and TRBJ1-6, with no clear D. The CDR3 totals 17 residues. Trimming removed 0 bases from V and 0 bases from J, with 9 bases in between. The germline V gene has CDR1 SEHNR and CDR2 FQNEAQ (reference sequence). The CDR3 DNA reads TGTGCCAGCAGCTTAGCGGGAGGAAGCTCCTATAATTCACCCCTCCACTTT. Residues: CASSLAGGSSYNSPLHF.

The chain joins TRBV11-1 to TRBJ2-3; D perhaps matches TRBD2 (7 bases). Germline values: CDR1 SGHAT, CDR2 FQDESV (reference sequence). The CDR3 totals 13 residues. The V and J ends lost 9 bases and 4 bases respectively, with 14 bases between them. The DNA of the CDR3 is TGTGCCAGTACCCGAGGGGGGGCAGATACGCAGTATTTT. This sequence encodes CASTRGGADTQYF. The whole variable domain, remainder taken from reference TRBV11-1 and TRBJ2-3, is EAEVAQSPRYKITEKSQAVAFWCDPISGHATLYWYRQILGQGPELLVQFQDESVVDDSQLPKDRFSAERLKGVDSTLKIQPAELGDSAMYLCASTRGGADTQYFGPGTRLTVL.

This sequence joins TRBV7-8 and TRBJ2-2; D unresolved. The CDR3 spans 14 residues. Germline V gene sequence: CDR1 SGHVS, CDR2 FQNEAQ. V lost 1 base to trimming and J lost 5 bases, with 8 bases between them. The CDR3 DNA follows: TGTGCCAGCAGCTTAGTTGAGAGAACCGGGGAGCTGTTTTTT. This encodes CASSLVERTGELFF.

This clone was detected once. The chain recombines TRBV9 with TRBJ2-3, with D possibly being TRBD2 (5 bases). Germline CDR1 and CDR2: SGDLS and YYNGEE. Trimming left V 0 bases short and J 4 bases short, with 6 bases between. The CDR3 contains 13 residues. The CDR3 sequence is CASSVVLADTQYF. DNA for the CDR3: TGTGCCAGCAGCGTAGTACTAGCAGATACGCAGTATTTT.

The rearrangement links TRBV29-1 to TRBJ2-1, with 8 bases aligning to TRBD1. The ends lost 4 bases at V and 3 bases at J; junction bases unmatched: 2. The germline gives CDR1 SQVTM, CDR2 ANQGSEA. CDR3 length: 13 amino acids. The CDR3 spells CSVGDRNYNEQFF. The CDR3 DNA is TGCAGCGTTGGGGACAGGAACTACAATGAGCAGTTCTTC.

V usage is TRBV6-5 and J usage is TRBJ2-7; maybe TRBD2 (5 bases). Germline CDR1 MNHEY, CDR2 SVGAGI. The V and J ends lost 8 bases and 5 bases respectively, with 7 bases between them. The CDR3 is made up of 10 amino acids. The CDR3 nucleotides are TGTGCCAGCGAGGGTCACGAGCAGTACGTC. This encodes CASEGHEQYV.